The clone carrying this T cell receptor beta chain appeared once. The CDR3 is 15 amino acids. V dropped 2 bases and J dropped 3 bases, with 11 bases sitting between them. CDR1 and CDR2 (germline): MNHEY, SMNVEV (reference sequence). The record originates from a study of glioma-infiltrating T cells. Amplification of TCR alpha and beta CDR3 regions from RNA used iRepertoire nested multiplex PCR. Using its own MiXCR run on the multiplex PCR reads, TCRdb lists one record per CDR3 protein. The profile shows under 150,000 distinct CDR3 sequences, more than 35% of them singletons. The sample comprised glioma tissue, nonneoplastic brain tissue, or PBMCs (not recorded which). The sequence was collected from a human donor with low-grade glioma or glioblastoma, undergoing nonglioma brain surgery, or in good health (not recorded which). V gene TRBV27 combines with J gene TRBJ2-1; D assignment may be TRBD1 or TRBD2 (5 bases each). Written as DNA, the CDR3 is TGTGCCAGCAGTTTAGGGGGTCCCCTCTACAATGAGCAGTTCTTC. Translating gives CASSLGGPLYNEQFF.